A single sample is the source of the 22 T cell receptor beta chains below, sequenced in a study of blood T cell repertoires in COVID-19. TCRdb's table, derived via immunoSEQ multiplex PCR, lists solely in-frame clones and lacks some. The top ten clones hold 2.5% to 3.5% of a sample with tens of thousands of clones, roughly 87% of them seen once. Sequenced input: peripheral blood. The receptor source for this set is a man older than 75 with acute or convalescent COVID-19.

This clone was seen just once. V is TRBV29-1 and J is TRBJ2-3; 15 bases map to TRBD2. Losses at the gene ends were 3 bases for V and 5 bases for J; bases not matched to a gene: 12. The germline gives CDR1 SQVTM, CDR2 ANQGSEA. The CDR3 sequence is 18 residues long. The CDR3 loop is CSVDRGGPGLAGGDTQYF. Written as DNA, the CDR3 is TGCAGCGTTGATAGGGGGGGACCGGGACTAGCGGGAGGAGATACGCAGTATTTT.

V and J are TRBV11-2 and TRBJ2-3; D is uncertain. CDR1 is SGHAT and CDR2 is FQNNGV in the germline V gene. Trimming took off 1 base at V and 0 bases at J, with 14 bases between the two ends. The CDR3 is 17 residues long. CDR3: CASSLGVTTTSTDTQYF. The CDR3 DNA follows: TGTGCCAGCAGCTTAGGAGTGACCACTACTAGCACAGATACGCAGTATTTT.

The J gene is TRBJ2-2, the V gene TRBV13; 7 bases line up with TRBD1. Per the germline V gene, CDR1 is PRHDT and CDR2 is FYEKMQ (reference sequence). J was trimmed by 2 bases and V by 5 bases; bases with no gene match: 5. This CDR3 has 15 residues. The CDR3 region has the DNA TGTGCCAGCAGCAGGACAGGTACTAACACCGGGGAGCTGTTTTTT. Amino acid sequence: CASSRTGTNTGELFF. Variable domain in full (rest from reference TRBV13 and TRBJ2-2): AAGVIQSPRHLIKEKRETATLKCYPIPRHDTVYWYQQGPGQDPQFLISFYEKMQSDKGSIPDRFSAQQFSDYHSELNMSSLELGDSALYFCASSRTGTNTGELFFGEGSRLTVL.

As DNA, the CDR3 is TGTGCCAGCAGCAAGGGACTAGGGGTGTCCTACGAGCAGTACTTC. Its protein is CASSKGLGVSYEQYF. The genes are TRBV11-2 and TRBJ2-7, with TRBD2 matching 8 bases. The V gene end was trimmed by 5 bases and the J gene end by 1 base; junction bases not matched to a gene: 7. Per the germline V gene, CDR1 is SGHAT and CDR2 is FQNNGV. The CDR3 length is 15 residues.

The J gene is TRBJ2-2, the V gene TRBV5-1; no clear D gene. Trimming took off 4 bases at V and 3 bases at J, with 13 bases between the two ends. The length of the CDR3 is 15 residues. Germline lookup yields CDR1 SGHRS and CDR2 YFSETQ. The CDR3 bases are TGCGCCAGCAGCGTAGCCGGGTGGGACACCGGGGAGCTGTTTTTT. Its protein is CASSVAGWDTGELFF. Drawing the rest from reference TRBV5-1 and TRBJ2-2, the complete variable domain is KAGVTQTPRYLIKTRGQQVTLSCSPISGHRSVSWYQQTPGQGLQFLFEYFSETQRNKGNFPGRFSGRQFSNSRSEMNVSTLELGDSALYLCASSVAGWDTGELFFGEGSRLTVL.

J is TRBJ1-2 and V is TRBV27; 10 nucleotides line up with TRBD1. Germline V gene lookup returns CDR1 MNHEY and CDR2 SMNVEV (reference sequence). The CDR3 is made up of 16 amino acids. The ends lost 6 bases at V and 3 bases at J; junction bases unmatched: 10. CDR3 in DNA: TGTGCCAGCAGCTCCTACGCCGGGACAGGGGACTATGGCTACACCTTC. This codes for CASSSYAGTGDYGYTF.

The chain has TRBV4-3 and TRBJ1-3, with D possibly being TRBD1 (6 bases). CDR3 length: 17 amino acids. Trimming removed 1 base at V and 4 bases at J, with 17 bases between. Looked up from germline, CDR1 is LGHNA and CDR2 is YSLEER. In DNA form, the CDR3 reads TGCGCCAGCAGCCAAGTGGTGGGGGGGGCGGAAGGAAACACCATATATTTT. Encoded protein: CASSQVVGGAEGNTIYF.

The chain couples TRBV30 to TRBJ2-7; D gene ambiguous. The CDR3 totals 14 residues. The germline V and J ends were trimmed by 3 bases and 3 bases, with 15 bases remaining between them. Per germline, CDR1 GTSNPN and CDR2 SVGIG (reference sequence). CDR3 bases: TGTGCCTGGAGACGTGCAGGAAATATCTACGAGCAGTACTTC. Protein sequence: CAWRRAGNIYEQYF.

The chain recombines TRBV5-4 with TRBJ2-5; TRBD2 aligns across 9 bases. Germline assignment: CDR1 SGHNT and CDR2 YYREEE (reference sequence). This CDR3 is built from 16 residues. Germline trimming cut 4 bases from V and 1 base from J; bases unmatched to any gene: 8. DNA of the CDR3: TGTGCCAGCAGCCCAGAACCGACTAGCGGCCAAGAGACCCAGTACTTC. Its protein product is CASSPEPTSGQETQYF.

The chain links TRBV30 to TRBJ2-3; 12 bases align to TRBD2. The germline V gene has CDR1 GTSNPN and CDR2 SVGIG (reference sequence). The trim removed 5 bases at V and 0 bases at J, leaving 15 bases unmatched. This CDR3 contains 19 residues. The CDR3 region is CAWSRGLAGGPRSTDTQYF. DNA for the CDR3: TGTGCCTGGTCCCGGGGTCTAGCGGGAGGGCCGAGAAGCACAGATACGCAGTATTTT.

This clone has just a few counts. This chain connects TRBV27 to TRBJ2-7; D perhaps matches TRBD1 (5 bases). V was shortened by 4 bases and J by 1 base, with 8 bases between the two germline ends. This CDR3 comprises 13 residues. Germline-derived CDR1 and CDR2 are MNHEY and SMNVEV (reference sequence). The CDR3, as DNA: TGTGCCAGCAGTTCGACAGTTTCCTACGAGCAGTACTTC. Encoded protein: CASSSTVSYEQYF.

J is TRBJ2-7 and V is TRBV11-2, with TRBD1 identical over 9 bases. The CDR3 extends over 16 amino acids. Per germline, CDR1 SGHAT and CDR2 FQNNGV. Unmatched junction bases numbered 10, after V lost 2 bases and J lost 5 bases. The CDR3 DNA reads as TGTGCCAGCAGCTTACACACAGGGGGCGGATTCGACGAGCAGTACTTC. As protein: CASSLHTGGGFDEQYF.

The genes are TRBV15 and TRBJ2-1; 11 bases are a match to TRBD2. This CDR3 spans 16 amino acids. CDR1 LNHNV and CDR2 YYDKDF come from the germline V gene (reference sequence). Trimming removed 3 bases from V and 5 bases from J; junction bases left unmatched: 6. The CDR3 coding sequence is TGTGCCACCAGCAGCTTCGGTAGCGGGAGGGACAATGAGCAGTTCTTC. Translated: CATSSFGSGRDNEQFF.

Here the CDR3 reads CASSLRGWETGGTEAFF. The CDR3 nucleotides read TGTGCCAGCAGCTTAAGGGGGTGGGAAACAGGGGGCACTGAAGCTTTCTTT. V and J are TRBV7-2 and TRBJ1-1; 8 positions match TRBD1. CDR3 length: 17 residues. Germline V gives CDR1 SGHTA, CDR2 FQGNSA. V was clipped by 2 bases and J by 4 bases; unmatched bases: 12.

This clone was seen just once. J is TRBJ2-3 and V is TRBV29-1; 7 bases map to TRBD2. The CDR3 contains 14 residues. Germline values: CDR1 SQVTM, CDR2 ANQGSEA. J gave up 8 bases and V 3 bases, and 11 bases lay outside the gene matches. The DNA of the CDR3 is TGCAGCGTTGATGGTGGGGGGGTTGTTAGTACGCAGTATTTT. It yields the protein CSVDGGGVVSTQYF.

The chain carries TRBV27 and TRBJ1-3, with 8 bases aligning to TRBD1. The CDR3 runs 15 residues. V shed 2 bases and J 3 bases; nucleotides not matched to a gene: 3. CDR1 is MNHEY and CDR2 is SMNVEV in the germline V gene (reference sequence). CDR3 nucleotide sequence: TGTGCCAGCAGTTTACAGGGGGCCCGTGGAAACACCATATATTTT. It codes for CASSLQGARGNTIYF.

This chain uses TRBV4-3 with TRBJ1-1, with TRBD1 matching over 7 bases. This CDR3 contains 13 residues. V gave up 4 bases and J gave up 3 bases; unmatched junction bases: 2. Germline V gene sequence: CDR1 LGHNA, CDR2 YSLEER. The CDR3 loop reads CASSRRGYTEAFF. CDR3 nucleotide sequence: TGCGCCAGCAGCCGCAGGGGGTACACTGAAGCTTTCTTT.

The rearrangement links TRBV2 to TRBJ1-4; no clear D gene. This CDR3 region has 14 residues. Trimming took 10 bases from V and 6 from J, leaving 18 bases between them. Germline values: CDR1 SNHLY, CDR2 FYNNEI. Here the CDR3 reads CATRWRATDEKLFF. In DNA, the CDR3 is TGTGCCACCCGATGGAGAGCCACGGATGAAAAACTGTTTTTT.

The CDR3 DNA reads TGTGCCAGCAACTGGGACAGGATTGCAGGGAACACTGAAGCTTTCTTT. Its protein product is CASNWDRIAGNTEAFF. This chain uses TRBV2 with TRBJ1-1; 8 bases align to TRBD1. V lost 7 bases and J lost 1; bases outside the gene matches: 11. This CDR3 region has 16 residues. Per the germline V gene, CDR1 is SNHLY and CDR2 is FYNNEI.

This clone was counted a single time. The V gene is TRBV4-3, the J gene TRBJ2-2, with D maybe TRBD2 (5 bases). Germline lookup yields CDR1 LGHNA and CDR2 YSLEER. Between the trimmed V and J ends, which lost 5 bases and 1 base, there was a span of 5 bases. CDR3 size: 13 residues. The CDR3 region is CASSSGNTGELFF. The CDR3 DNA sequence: TGCGCCAGCAGCAGCGGGAACACCGGGGAGCTGTTTTTT.

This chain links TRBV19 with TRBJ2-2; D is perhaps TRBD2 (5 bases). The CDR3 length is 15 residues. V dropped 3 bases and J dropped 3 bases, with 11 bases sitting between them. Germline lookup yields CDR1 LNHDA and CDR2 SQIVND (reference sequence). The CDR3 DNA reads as TGTGCCAGTAGTATTACGGGGTACGACACCGGGGAGCTGTTTTTT. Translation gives CASSITGYDTGELFF.

The DNA of the CDR3 is TGTGCCAGCATTCGAGGGGGTCAGAACACCGGGGAGCTGTTTTTT. Its translation: CASIRGGQNTGELFF. V usage is TRBV11-2 and J usage is TRBJ2-2; tentative D call: TRBD1 (6 bases). With 7 bases removed from V and 1 base from J, the gap between germline ends came to 13 bases. From germline, CDR1 is SGHAT and CDR2 FQNNGV. The CDR3 runs 15 residues.